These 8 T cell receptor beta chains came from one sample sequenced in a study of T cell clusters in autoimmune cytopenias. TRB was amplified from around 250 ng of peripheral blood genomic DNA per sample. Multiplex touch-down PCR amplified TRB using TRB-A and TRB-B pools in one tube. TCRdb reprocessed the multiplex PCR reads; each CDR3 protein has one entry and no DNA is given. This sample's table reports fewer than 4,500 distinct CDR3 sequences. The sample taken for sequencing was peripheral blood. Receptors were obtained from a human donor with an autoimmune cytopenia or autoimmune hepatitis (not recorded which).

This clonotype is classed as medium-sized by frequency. CDR3: CAWSAGRTNQPQHF. The rearrangement joins TRBV30 to TRBJ1-5. CDR1 is GTSNPN and CDR2 is SVGIG in the germline V gene (reference sequence). There are 14 residues in the CDR3. Using reference TRBV30 and TRBJ1-5 for the parts outside the CDR3, the full variable domain is SQTIHQWPATLVQPVGSPLSLECTVEGTSNPNLYWYRQAAGRGLQLLFYSVGIGQISSEVPQNLSASRPQDRQFILSSKKLLLSDSGFYLCAWSAGRTNQPQHFGDGTRLSIL.

CDR3 protein: CASSSSGAGSYNEQFF. This chain uses TRBV28 with TRBJ2-1; checking the TCRdb D call of TRBD1 is not possible without DNA. The CDR3 covers 16 residues. Germline CDR1 reads MDHEN; CDR2 reads SYDVKM.

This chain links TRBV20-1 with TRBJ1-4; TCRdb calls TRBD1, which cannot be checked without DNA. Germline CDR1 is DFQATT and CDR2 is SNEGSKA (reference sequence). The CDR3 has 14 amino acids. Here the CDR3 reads CSAPGQGLGEKLFF.

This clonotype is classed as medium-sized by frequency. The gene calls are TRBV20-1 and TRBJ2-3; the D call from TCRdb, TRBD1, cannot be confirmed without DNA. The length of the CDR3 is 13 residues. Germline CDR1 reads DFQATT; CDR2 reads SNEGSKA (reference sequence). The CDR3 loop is CSAKTGGADTQYF.

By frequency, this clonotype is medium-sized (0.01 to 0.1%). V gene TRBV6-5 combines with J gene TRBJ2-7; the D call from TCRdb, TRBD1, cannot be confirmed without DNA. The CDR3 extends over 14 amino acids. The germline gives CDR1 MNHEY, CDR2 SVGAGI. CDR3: CASQRGQGTYEQYF.

CDR3 residues: CSARDFSTDTQYF. The chain combines TRBV20-1 with TRBJ2-3. Germline assignment: CDR1 DFQATT and CDR2 SNEGSKA (reference sequence). The CDR3 runs 13 residues.

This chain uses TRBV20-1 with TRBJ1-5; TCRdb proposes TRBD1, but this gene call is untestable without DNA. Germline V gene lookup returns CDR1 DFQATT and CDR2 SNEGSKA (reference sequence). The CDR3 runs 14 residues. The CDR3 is CSAYRGNSNQPQHF.

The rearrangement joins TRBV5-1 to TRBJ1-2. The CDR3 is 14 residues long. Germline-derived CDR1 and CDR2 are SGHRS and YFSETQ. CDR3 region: CASSLLRVDYGYTF.